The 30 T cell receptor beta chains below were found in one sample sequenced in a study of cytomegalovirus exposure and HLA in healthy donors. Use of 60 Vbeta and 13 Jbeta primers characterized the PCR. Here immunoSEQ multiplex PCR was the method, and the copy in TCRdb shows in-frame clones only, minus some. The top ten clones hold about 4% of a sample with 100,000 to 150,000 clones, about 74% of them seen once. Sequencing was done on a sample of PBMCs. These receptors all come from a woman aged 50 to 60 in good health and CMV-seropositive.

CDR3 residues: CASGRNSYEQYF. DNA for the CDR3: TGTGCCAGCGGCCGTAATTCCTACGAGCAGTACTTC. The genes are TRBV11-3 and TRBJ2-7; no definite D call. V gave up 8 bases and J gave up 1 base, with 9 bases separating them. CDR3 length: 12 amino acids. CDR1 and CDR2 (germline): SGHNT, YENEEA.

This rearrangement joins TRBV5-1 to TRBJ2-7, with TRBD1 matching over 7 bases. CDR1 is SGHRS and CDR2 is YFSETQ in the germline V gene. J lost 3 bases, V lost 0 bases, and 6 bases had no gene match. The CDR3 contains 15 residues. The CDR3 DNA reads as TGCGCCAGCAGCTTGGGGGGGACAGCCCTCTACGAGCAGTACTTC. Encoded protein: CASSLGGTALYEQYF.

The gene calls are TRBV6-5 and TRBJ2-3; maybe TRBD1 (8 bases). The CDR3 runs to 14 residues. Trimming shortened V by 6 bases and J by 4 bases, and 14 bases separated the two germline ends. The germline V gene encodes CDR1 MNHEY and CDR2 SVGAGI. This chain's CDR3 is CASRLQGGADTQYF. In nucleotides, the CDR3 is TGTGCCAGCAGGCTACAGGGGGGGGCAGATACGCAGTATTTT.

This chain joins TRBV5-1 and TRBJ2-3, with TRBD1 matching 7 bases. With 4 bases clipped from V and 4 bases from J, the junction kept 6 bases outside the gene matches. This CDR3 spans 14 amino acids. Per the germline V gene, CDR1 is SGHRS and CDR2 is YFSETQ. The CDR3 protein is CASSQTGSADTQYF. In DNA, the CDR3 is TGCGCCAGCAGCCAGACAGGGTCTGCAGATACGCAGTATTTT.

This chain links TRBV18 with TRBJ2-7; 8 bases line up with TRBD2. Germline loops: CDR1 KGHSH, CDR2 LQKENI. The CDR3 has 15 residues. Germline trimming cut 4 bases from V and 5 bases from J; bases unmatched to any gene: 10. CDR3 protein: CASSRSSGGGNEQYF. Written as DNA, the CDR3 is TGTGCCAGCTCACGCTCCTCGGGAGGGGGGAACGAGCAGTACTTC.

The CDR3 reads CASSLGSYNEQFF. CDR3 sequence (DNA): TGCGCCAGCAGCTTGGGTAGTTACAATGAGCAGTTCTTC. The genes are TRBV5-1 and TRBJ2-1, with unresolved D. CDR1 and CDR2 from the germline V gene are SGHRS and YFSETQ. The CDR3 consists of 13 residues. Deletions cut 0 bases from V and 4 bases from J, with 5 bases between.

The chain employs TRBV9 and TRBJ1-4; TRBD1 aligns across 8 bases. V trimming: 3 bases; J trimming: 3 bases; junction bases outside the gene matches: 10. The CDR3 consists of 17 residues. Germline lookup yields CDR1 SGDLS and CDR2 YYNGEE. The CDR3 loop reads CASSARQGIVANEKLFF. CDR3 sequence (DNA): TGTGCCAGCAGCGCCCGACAGGGGATAGTAGCTAATGAAAAACTGTTTTTT. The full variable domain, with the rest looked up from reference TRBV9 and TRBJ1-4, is DSGVTQTPKHLITATGQRVTLRCSPRSGDLSVYWYQQSLDQGLQFLIQYYNGEERAKGNILERFSAQQFPDLHSELNLSSLELGDSALYFCASSARQGIVANEKLFFGSGTQLSVL.

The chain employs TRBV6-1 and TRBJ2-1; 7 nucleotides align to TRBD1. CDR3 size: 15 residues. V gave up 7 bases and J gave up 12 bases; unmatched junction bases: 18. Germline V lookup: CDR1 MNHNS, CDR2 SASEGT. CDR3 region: CASNTGDLSSFGQFF. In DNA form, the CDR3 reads TGTGCCAGCAATACAGGGGACCTTTCCTCCTTTGGGCAGTTCTTC.

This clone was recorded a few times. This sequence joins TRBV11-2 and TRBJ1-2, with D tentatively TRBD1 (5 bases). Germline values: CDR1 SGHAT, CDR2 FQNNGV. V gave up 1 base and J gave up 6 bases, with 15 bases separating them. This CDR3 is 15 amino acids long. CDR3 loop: CASSLGVGGGNGYTF. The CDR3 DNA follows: TGTGCCAGCAGCTTAGGGGTGGGTGGGGGGAATGGCTACACCTTC.

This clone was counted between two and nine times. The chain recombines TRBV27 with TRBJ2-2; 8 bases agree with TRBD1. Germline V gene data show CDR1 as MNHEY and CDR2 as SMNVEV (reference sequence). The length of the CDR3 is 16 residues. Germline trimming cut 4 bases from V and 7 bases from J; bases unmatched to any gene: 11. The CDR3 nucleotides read TGTGCCAGCAGTTCCCCCGGACAGGGTCATGGCGGGGAGCTGTTTTTT. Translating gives CASSSPGQGHGGELFF.

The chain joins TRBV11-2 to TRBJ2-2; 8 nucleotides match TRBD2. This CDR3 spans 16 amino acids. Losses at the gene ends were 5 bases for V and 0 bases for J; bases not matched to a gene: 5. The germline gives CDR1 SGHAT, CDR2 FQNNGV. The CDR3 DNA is TGTGCCAGCAGCCCACTGCGGGGGGCGAACACCGGGGAGCTGTTTTTT. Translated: CASSPLRGANTGELFF.

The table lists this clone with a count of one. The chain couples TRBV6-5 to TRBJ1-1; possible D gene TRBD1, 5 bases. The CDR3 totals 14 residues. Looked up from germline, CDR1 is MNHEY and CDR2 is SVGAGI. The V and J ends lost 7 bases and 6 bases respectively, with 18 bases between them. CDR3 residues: CASTTRVGFAEAFF. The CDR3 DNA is TGTGCCAGCACAACCAGGGTGGGTTTTGCTGAAGCTTTCTTT.

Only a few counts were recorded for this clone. As DNA, the CDR3 is TGTGCCAGCAGTTCACAGGGACCGATAAGGGGCTACACCTTC. Translation: CASSSQGPIRGYTF. The chain is built from TRBV2 and TRBJ1-2, with TRBD1 as a possible D gene (6 bases). Per the germline V gene, CDR1 is SNHLY and CDR2 is FYNNEI. Trimming took off 5 bases at V and 8 bases at J, with 18 bases between the two ends. The CDR3 runs 14 residues.

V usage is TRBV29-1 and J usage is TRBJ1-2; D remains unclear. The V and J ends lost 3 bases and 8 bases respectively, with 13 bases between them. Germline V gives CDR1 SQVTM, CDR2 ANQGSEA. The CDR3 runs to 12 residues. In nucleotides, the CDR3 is TGCAGCGTTGAGGTCGATGCTAGGGGCTACACCTTC. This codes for CSVEVDARGYTF.

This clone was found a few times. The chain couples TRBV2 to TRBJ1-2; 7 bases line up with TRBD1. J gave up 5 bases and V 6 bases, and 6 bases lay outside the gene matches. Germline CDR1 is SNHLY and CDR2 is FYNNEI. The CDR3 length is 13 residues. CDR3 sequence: CASRGTAVYGYTF. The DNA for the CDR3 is TGTGCCAGCAGGGGGACAGCTGTTTATGGCTACACCTTC.

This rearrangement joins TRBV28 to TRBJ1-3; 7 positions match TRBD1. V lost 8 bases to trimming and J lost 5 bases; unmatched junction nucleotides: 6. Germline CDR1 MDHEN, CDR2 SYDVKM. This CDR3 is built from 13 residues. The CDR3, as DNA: TGTGCCAGCGAGGTAGGGGGCAGAAACACCATATATTTT. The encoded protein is CASEVGGRNTIYF.

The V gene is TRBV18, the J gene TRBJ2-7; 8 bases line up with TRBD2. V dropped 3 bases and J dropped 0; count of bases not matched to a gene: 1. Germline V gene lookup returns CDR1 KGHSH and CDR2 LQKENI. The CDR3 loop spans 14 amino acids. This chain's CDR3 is CASSPGTSSYEQYF. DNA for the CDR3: TGTGCCAGCTCACCGGGGACTAGCTCCTACGAGCAGTACTTC.

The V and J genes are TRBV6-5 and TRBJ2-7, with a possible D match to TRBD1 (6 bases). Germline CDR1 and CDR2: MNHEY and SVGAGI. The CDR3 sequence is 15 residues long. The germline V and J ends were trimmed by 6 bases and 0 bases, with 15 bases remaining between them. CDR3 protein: CASRTTRTASYEQYF. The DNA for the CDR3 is TGTGCCAGCAGAACCACTAGGACAGCCTCCTACGAGCAGTACTTC.

The CDR3 DNA follows: TGTGCCAGCAGCTTTTCCAGGTTCCGGGGCTATGGCTACACCTTC. The encoded protein is CASSFSRFRGYGYTF. The chain links TRBV5-6 to TRBJ1-2; D gene ambiguous. The V gene's germline CDR1 is SGHDT and CDR2 YYEEEE. There are 15 residues in the CDR3. Trimming cost V 2 bases and J 4 bases, with 15 bases left between them.

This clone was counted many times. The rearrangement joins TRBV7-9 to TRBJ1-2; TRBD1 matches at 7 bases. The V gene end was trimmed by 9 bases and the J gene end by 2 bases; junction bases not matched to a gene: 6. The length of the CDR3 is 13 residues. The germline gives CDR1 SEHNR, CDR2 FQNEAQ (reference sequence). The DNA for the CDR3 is TGTGCCAGTAGTGTGGGACAGAACTATGGCTACACCTTC. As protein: CASSVGQNYGYTF.

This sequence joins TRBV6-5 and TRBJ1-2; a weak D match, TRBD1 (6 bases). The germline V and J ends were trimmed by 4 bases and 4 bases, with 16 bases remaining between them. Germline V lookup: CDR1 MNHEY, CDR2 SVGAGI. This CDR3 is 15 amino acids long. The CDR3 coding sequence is TGTGCCAGCAGTTTCGACAGGAACCCGAGCTATGGCTACACCTTC. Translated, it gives CASSFDRNPSYGYTF.

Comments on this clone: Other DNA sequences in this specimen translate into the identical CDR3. DNA of the CDR3: TGTGCCAGCAGTTACTCGAGACAGGGTCGGACTGAAGCTTTCTTT. This gives the protein CASSYSRQGRTEAFF. The rearrangement links TRBV6-5 to TRBJ1-1; 7 nucleotides agree with TRBD1. Germline-derived CDR1 and CDR2 are MNHEY and SVGAGI. V dropped 0 bases and J dropped 5; count of bases not matched to a gene: 6. The CDR3 extends over 15 amino acids.

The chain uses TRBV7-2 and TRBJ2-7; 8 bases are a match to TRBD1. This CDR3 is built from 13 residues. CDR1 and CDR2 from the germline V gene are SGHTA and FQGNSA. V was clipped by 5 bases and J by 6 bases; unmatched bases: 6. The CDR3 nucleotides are TGTGCCAGCAGCCCGGACAGGGTGGGCGAGCAGTACTTC. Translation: CASSPDRVGEQYF. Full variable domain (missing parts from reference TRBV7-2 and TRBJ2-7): GAGVSQSPSNKVTEKGKDVELRCDPISGHTALYWYRQSLGQGLEFLIYFQGNSAPDKSGLPSDRFSAERTGGSVSTLTIQRTQQEDSAVYLCASSPDRVGEQYFGPGTRLTVT.

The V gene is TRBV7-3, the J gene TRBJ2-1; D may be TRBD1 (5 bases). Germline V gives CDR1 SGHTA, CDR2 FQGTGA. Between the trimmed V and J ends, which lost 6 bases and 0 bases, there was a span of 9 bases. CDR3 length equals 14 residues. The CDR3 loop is CASSQGHSYNEQFF. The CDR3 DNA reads TGTGCCAGCAGTCAGGGCCACTCCTACAATGAGCAGTTCTTC.

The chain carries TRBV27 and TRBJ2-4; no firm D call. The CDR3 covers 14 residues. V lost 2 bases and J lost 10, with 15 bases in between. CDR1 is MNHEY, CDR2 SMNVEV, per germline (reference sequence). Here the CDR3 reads CASSLEAHIPIQYF. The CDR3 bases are TGTGCCAGCAGTTTAGAGGCCCATATCCCAATTCAGTACTTC.

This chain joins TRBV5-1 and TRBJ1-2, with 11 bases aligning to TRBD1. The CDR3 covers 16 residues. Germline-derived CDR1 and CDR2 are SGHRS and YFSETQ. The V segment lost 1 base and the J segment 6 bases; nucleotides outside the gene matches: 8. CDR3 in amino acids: CASSLPRTGGEDGYTF. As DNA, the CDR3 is TGCGCCAGCAGCTTGCCTAGGACAGGGGGCGAGGATGGCTACACCTTC.

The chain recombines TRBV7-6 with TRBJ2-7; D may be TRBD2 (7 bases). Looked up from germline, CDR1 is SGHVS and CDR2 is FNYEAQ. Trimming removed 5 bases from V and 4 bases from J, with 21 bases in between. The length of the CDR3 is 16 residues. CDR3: CASSTPRGGNDYEQYF. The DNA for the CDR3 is TGTGCCAGCAGCACGCCGAGGGGGGGGAATGATTACGAGCAGTACTTC.

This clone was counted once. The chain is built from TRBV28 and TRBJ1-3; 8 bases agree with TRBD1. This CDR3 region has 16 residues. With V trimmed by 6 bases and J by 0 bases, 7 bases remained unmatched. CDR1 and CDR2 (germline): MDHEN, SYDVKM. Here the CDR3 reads CASRPGGSLSGNTIYF. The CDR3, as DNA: TGTGCCAGCAGACCAGGGGGCTCGCTCTCTGGAAACACCATATATTTT.

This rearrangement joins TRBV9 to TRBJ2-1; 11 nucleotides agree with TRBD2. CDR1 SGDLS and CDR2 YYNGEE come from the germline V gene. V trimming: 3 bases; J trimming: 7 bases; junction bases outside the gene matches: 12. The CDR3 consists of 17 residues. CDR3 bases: TGTGCCAGCAGCGGAGCTATTAGCGGGGGGGCCCGAAATGAGCAGTTCTTC. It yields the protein CASSGAISGGARNEQFF. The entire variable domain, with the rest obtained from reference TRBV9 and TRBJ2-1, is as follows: DSGVTQTPKHLITATGQRVTLRCSPRSGDLSVYWYQQSLDQGLQFLIQYYNGEERAKGNILERFSAQQFPDLHSELNLSSLELGDSALYFCASSGAISGGARNEQFFGPGTRLTVL.

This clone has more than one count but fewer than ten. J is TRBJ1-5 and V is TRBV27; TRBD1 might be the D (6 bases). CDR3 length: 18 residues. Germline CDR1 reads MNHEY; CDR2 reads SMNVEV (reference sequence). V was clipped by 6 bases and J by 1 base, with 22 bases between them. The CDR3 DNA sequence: TGTGCCAGCAGCCGCTATTCAAGCCGGGACACCAGCAATCAGCCCCAGCATTTT. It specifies CASSRYSSRDTSNQPQHF.